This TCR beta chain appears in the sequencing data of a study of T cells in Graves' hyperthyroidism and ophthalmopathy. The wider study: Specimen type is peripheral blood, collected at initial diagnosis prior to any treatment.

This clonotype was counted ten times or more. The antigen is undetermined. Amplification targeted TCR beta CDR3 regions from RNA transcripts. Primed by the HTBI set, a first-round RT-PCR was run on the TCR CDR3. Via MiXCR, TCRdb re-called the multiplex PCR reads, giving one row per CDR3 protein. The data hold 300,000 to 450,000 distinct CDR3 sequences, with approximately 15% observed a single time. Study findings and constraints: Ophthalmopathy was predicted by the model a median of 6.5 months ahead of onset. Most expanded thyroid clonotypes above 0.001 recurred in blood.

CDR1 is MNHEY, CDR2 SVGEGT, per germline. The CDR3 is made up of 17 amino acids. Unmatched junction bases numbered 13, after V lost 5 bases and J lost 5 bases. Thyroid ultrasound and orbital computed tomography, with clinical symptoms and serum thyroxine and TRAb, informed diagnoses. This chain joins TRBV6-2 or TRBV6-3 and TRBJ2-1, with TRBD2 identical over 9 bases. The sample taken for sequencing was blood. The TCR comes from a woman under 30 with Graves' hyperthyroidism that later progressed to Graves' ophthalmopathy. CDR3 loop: CASSPPGLAWRNNEQFF. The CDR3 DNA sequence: TGTGCCAGCAGTCCACCGGGACTAGCATGGAGAAACAATGAGCAGTTCTTC.